The 3 T cell receptor beta chains in this list originate from one sample, sequenced in a study of cytomegalovirus exposure and HLA in healthy donors. Primers for the PCR totalled 60 Vbeta and 13 Jbeta. TCRdb's copy holds only in-frame clones and misses some; the assay was immunoSEQ multiplex PCR. In the table there are under 140,000 clones, over 60% of which are singletons. The sample consisted of PBMCs. Receptors originate from a woman aged 60-70 years in good health and CMV-seropositive.

The J gene is TRBJ1-2, the V gene TRBV6-6; D is uncertain. Germline V gene lookup returns CDR1 MNHNY and CDR2 SVGAGI (reference sequence). This CDR3 spans 11 amino acids. V was clipped by 6 bases and J by 3 bases, with 5 bases between them. The CDR3 sequence: CASSSDYGYTF. In nucleotides, the CDR3 is TGTGCCAGCAGCTCAGACTATGGCTACACCTTC.

To note about this clone: A junction boundary mismatches the germline segment, possibly from a read error. The J gene is TRBJ2-7, the V gene TRBV13; a weak D match, TRBD1 (7 bases). The CDR3 spans 11 residues. CDR1 is PRHDT, CDR2 FYEKMQ, per germline (reference sequence). The CDR3, as DNA: TGTGCCAGCAGGGGGTTCGCGGGACAGCTCTTC. Protein sequence: CASRGFAGQLF.

J is TRBJ2-3 and V is TRBV27; no firm D call. CDR3 length equals 13 residues. Germline V gene data show CDR1 as MNHEY and CDR2 as SMNVEV (reference sequence). V was shortened by 6 bases and J by 0 bases, with 7 bases between the two germline ends. CDR3 protein: CASRAASTDTQYF. CDR3 in DNA: TGTGCCAGCAGAGCCGCTAGCACAGATACGCAGTATTTT.